This entry is about one T cell receptor beta chain. This clone was detected only once. Its antigen is currently not known. The record has no base qualities; no much larger clone is one base away. Sequences SGDLS (CDR1) and YYNGEE (CDR2) are obtained from the germline V gene. The CDR3 runs 15 residues from the cysteine to the phenylalanine. Just CDR3 DNA is preserved here, 45 bases in frame from base 1. V trim: 3 bases; J trim: 8 bases; unmatched bases: 8. The record originates from a study of blood T cell repertoires in COVID-19 (dated by TCRdb to between 2020 and 2021). About the full investigation: Samples from collaborators originated in the United States, Italy and Spain and spanned both the acute and convalescent phases of COVID-19. Samples were obtained from the ongoing ImmuneRACE study (first 160 participants) and from approximately 1,200 subjects provided by 6 global collaborators. The repertoires were released in a freely available public database intended as a resource for research on the immune response to SARS-CoV-2. Deeply sampled blood TCRbeta repertoires from subjects exposed to, actively infected with, or recovered from COVID-19 were included in the dataset. Where HLA class I and class II types were available, the types were taken from metadata supplied by the sample provider, not from assay-based typing. The material from the prospective study consisted of cDNA or gDNA derived from T cells, B-cell-depleted T cells, or PBMCs. A de-identified subject ID, COVID-19 status, age in years and sex were almost always included in the sample metadata.

The immunoSEQ Assay, a bias-controlled multiplex PCR, was used to amplify TCRbeta CDR3 regions from genomic DNA. The authors processed their data as follows. Nucleated cell counts per sample were estimated from amplification of reference gene primers within the assay. To quantify the absolute abundance of each unique TCRbeta CDR3 rearrangement, sequence reads were collapsed and filtered. For each sample, productive Simpson clonality was calculated by taking the square root of Simpson's diversity index across productive rearrangements. TCRdb re-hosts the immuneACCESS table, in-frame sequences only. Its copies lack some clones; in the studies checked, an unresolved V gene accounts for under half of them, and the cause for the rest is not known. V and J calls and clone size are given by that table; D and trimming were obtained from the DNA. The sample has fewer than 250,000 clones on record, around 90% of them singletons. Clones ranked in the top ten supply under 7% of the sample.

What the study reported, not specific to this receptor: The quantity of clinical and demographic metadata differed by source and by participant and was supplied without curation.

A second Seattle source provided samples from volunteer blood donors who had recovered from COVID-19. Whole blood was collected in K2EDTA tubes by collaborating institutions according to the institutions' own protocols. For TCRbeta analysis, collaborators shipped samples in one of three forms: frozen whole blood, isolated PBMCs, or DNA extracted from either of those sample types. Material: peripheral blood. This sequence uses TRBV9 and TRBJ1-6; 7 central nucleotides agree with TRBD1. The clonotype comes from a man aged 55 to 70 who had recovered from COVID-19. The encoded CDR3 is CASSAPGTADSPLHF. The bases read TGTGCCAGCAGCGCTCCCGGGACAGCCGATTCACCCCTCCACTTT.